This passage covers 25 T cell receptor beta chains from one sample sequenced in a study of blood T cell repertoires in COVID-19 (dated by TCRdb to the early 2020s). Library construction relied on the immunoSEQ multiplex PCR assay. Drawn from immuneACCESS, this table holds only the in-frame rearrangements with V and J called that TCRdb kept. Clones are partly lost; checked studies trace under half to an unresolved V gene and leave the rest unexplained. This sample gives approximately 92,000 clones in total; about 83% of them show up just once. The top ten constitute 18% of the sample. Sequences were obtained from peripheral blood. These receptors came from a woman aged 55-70 years with COVID-19, enrolled during active disease.

V usage is TRBV18 and J usage is TRBJ1-1, with 8 bases fitting TRBD1. Losses at the gene ends were 3 bases for V and 6 bases for J; bases not matched to a gene: 15. The CDR3 spans 17 residues. Germline values: CDR1 KGHSH, CDR2 LQKENI. This chain's CDR3 is CASSPTGTGSSRAEAFF. The CDR3 DNA follows: TGTGCCAGCTCACCTACCGGGACAGGATCGAGTAGGGCTGAAGCTTTCTTT.

The rearrangement links TRBV10-1 to TRBJ2-3; D might be TRBD1 (6 bases). CDR3 length: 16 residues. The V and J ends lost 3 bases and 1 base respectively, with 14 bases between them. Looked up from germline, CDR1 is WNHNN and CDR2 is SYGVQD (reference sequence). The CDR3 DNA is TGCGCCAGCAGTGACCCCAGGGGAGAGGGCACAGATACGCAGTATTTT. It yields the protein CASSDPRGEGTDTQYF.

This chain links TRBV6-2 or TRBV6-3 with TRBJ2-7, with D possibly matching TRBD2 (6 bases). V shed 2 bases and J shed 3 bases, with 8 bases lying between them. The CDR3 extends over 13 amino acids. Germline values: CDR1 MNHEY, CDR2 SVGEGT. This chain's CDR3 is CASSYGGIYEQYF. CDR3 in DNA: TGTGCCAGCAGTTACGGGGGGATCTACGAGCAGTACTTC.

In its sample, this clone was seen a few times. This chain links TRBV4-3 with TRBJ1-4; D is ambiguous. The V gene lost 1 base and the J gene lost 8 bases, with 11 bases spanning the gap. The CDR3 length is 14 residues. Per the germline V gene, CDR1 is LGHNA and CDR2 is YSLEER. CDR3 sequence (DNA): TGCGCCAGCAGCCAAGGTGTCATTCAAGAAAAACTGTTTTTT. Protein: CASSQGVIQEKLFF.

CDR3 nucleotides: TGTGCCACCAGCAGGCAGGGGGTTCAACTTAAAAACATTCAGTACTTC. The encoded protein is CATSRQGVQLKNIQYF. This sequence joins TRBV15 and TRBJ2-4; 7 bases line up with TRBD1. V was clipped by 3 bases and J by 4 bases; unmatched bases: 9. Germline-derived CDR1 and CDR2 are LNHNV and YYDKDF (reference sequence). The CDR3 sequence is 16 residues long.

CDR3: CASSQYEETQYF. CDR3 in DNA: TGTGCCAGCAGCCAGTACGAGGAGACCCAGTACTTC. The chain couples TRBV3-1 (or the pseudogene TRBV3-2) to TRBJ2-5, with D uncertain. Trimming removed 3 bases at V and 5 bases at J, with 7 bases between. This CDR3 is 12 amino acids long. Germline-derived CDR1 and CDR2 are LGHDT and YNNKEL (reference sequence).

The rearrangement uses TRBV7-3 and TRBJ1-1; the match to TRBD1 covers 7 bases. With V trimmed by 2 bases and J by 4 bases, 4 bases remained unmatched. The V gene's germline CDR1 is SGHTA and CDR2 FQGTGA. The CDR3 length is 14 residues. CDR3 region: CASSLEGGRTEAFF. CDR3 nucleotide sequence: TGTGCCAGCAGCTTAGAAGGGGGCCGCACTGAAGCTTTCTTT. Full variable domain (outside the CDR3, taken from reference TRBV7-3 and TRBJ1-1): GAGVSQTPSNKVTEKGKYVELRCDPISGHTALYWYRQSLGQGPEFLIYFQGTGAADDSGLPNDRFFAVRPEGSVSTLKIQRTERGDSAVYLCASSLEGGRTEAFFGQGTRLTVV.

V is TRBV6-6 and J is TRBJ2-5; weak D call: TRBD2 (5 bases). There are 13 residues in the CDR3. V was shortened by 6 bases and J by 5 bases, with 13 bases between the two germline ends. Per germline, CDR1 MNHNY and CDR2 SVGAGI (reference sequence). The CDR3 sequence: CASRADGGETQYF. The CDR3 region has the DNA TGTGCCAGCAGGGCGGACGGCGGGGAGACCCAGTACTTC.

This rearrangement joins TRBV5-4 to TRBJ1-2, with a tentative D call TRBD1 (5 bases). The CDR3 contains 15 residues. The germline V gene encodes CDR1 SGHNT and CDR2 YYREEE (reference sequence). Trimming pared 4 bases from V and 2 bases from J, leaving 15 bases between. The CDR3 DNA sequence: TGTGCCAGCAGCCAACGGGACCGGGGGAACTATGGCTACACCTTC. The encoded protein is CASSQRDRGNYGYTF.

This chain joins TRBV7-2 and TRBJ2-1, with TRBD2 matching over 11 bases. Germline loops: CDR1 SGHTA, CDR2 FQGNSA. The CDR3 has 16 amino acids. The V gene end was trimmed by 4 bases and the J gene end by 8 bases; junction bases not matched to a gene: 10. CDR3 DNA: TGTGCCAGCAGCTGGCGGGCTAGCGGGGGGTCCTATGAGCAGTTCTTC. It codes for CASSWRASGGSYEQFF.

The chain recombines TRBV2 with TRBJ1-2, with no clear D. Germline loops: CDR1 SNHLY, CDR2 FYNNEI. The CDR3 is 12 residues long. Trimming took 10 bases from V and 2 from J, leaving 11 bases between them. The CDR3 DNA sequence: TGTGCCATCGCAGGCCGGAACTATGGCTACACCTTC. Translated: CAIAGRNYGYTF.

This chain links TRBV5-8 with TRBJ1-5; perhaps TRBD1 as D (5 bases). CDR3 size: 13 residues. V lost 0 bases, J lost 6 bases, and 7 bases lay in between. Germline CDR1 reads SGHTS; CDR2 reads YDEGEE. CDR3 sequence reads: CASSLDRLQPQHF. CDR3 sequence (DNA): TGTGCCAGCAGCTTGGACAGGCTTCAGCCCCAGCATTTT.

In its sample, this clone was seen a few times. This rearrangement joins TRBV6-2 or TRBV6-3 to TRBJ2-7; 8 nucleotides line up with TRBD1. There are 15 residues in the CDR3. Trimming removed 0 bases from V and 3 bases from J; junction bases left unmatched: 4. CDR1 MNHEY and CDR2 SVGEGT come from the germline V gene. The CDR3 loop reads CASSYSDGQGYEQYF. CDR3 coding DNA: TGTGCCAGCAGTTACTCGGATGGACAGGGCTACGAGCAGTACTTC.

V gene TRBV5-1 combines with J gene TRBJ2-7; TRBD1 might be the D (5 bases). Deletions cut 0 bases from V and 6 bases from J, with 16 bases between. CDR1 and CDR2 (germline): SGHRS, YFSETQ. This CDR3 is 15 amino acids long. The DNA of the CDR3 is TGCGCCAGCAGCTTGGACGTTCCAGGGCTCCGCGAGCAGTACTTC. Amino acid sequence: CASSLDVPGLREQYF.

The J gene is TRBJ1-3, the V gene TRBV6-5, with no clear D. Trimming took off 7 bases at V and 7 bases at J, with 11 bases between the two ends. Germline lookup yields CDR1 MNHEY and CDR2 SVGAGI. The length of the CDR3 is 12 residues. The CDR3 loop reads CASTLRENTIYF. The CDR3 coding sequence is TGTGCCAGCACCCTACGGGAGAACACCATATATTTT.

This clone was seen only once. V usage is TRBV7-8 and J usage is TRBJ1-2; D possibly corresponds to TRBD1 (5 bases). V lost 3 bases and J 5 bases, leaving 10 bases between the germline ends. This CDR3 has 13 residues. Germline values: CDR1 SGHVS, CDR2 FQNEAQ. The CDR3 sequence: CASSLSGTYGYTF. Written as DNA, the CDR3 is TGTGCCAGCAGCTTGAGTGGGACTTATGGCTACACCTTC.

The V gene is TRBV4-1, the J gene TRBJ1-3, with TRBD1 matching over 9 bases. This CDR3 is 15 amino acids long. Looked up from germline, CDR1 is MGHRA and CDR2 is YSYEKL. V lost 4 bases to trimming and J lost 4 bases; unmatched junction nucleotides: 5. The chain's CDR3 is CASSLPGTGGNTIYF. The CDR3 region has the DNA TGCGCCAGCAGCCTACCCGGGACAGGGGGAAACACCATATATTTT.

The chain combines TRBV2 with TRBJ1-6, with 12 bases matching TRBD1. Per the germline V gene, CDR1 is SNHLY and CDR2 is FYNNEI. The CDR3 covers 16 residues. V lost 4 bases, J lost 8 bases, and 6 bases stayed unmatched. The CDR3: CASSVYGTGGDSPLHF. CDR3 DNA sequence: TGTGCCAGCAGTGTTTACGGGACAGGGGGCGATTCACCCCTCCACTTT. The full variable domain, in which reference TRBV2 and TRBJ1-6 provide the parts outside the CDR3, is EPEVTQTPSHQVTQMGQEVILRCVPISNHLYFYWYRQILGQKVEFLVSFYNNEISEKSEIFDDQFSVERPDGSNFTLKIRSTKLEDSAMYFCASSVYGTGGDSPLHFGNGTRLTVT.

This chain joins TRBV5-1 and TRBJ2-7; TRBD1 matches at 8 bases. J was trimmed by 3 bases and V by 8 bases; bases with no gene match: 7. The CDR3 totals 13 residues. Germline V gene lookup returns CDR1 SGHRS and CDR2 YFSETQ. The CDR3 here is CARYRDRFYEQYF. The CDR3 coding sequence is TGCGCCAGGTACCGGGACAGGTTCTACGAGCAGTACTTC.

This rearrangement joins TRBV7-8 to TRBJ1-5; TRBD1 matches 9 bases. V was clipped by 5 bases and J by 7 bases; unmatched bases: 12. This CDR3 has 16 residues. CDR1 SGHVS and CDR2 FQNEAQ come from the germline V gene. CDR3: CASSPHWTGAGQPQHF. CDR3 DNA: TGTGCCAGCAGCCCCCACTGGACAGGGGCGGGACAGCCCCAGCATTTT.

Concerning this clone: The sample contains more than one DNA sequence encoding this CDR3. The chain couples TRBV12-3 or TRBV12-4 to TRBJ1-1; tentative D call: TRBD1 (5 bases). Trimming took 5 bases from V and 1 from J, leaving 8 bases between them. The CDR3 contains 13 residues. CDR3 DNA sequence: TGTGCCAGCAGTCTACAGGAGAACACTGAAGCTTTCTTT. It encodes CASSLQENTEAFF.

This chain links TRBV19 with TRBJ1-6, with 10 bases that match TRBD1. Germline CDR1 LNHDA, CDR2 SQIVND (reference sequence). J lost 10 bases, V lost 8 bases, and 8 bases had no gene match. The CDR3 loop spans 14 amino acids. The CDR3 sequence is CASGTGEQGSPLHF. CDR3 bases: TGTGCCAGTGGGACAGGGGAACAGGGCTCACCCCTCCACTTT.

The chain carries TRBV6-5 and TRBJ2-1; 8 bases are shared with TRBD2. CDR3 length: 15 amino acids. The germline gives CDR1 MNHEY, CDR2 SVGAGI. The V and J ends lost 7 bases and 9 bases, in that order; junction bases with no gene match: 14. The CDR3 sequence is CASNRGGRAPGEQFF. The CDR3 nucleotides are TGTGCCAGCAACCGGGGGGGGCGAGCCCCGGGTGAGCAGTTCTTC.

The chain recombines TRBV9 with TRBJ2-5; D unclear. V was pared by 4 bases and J by 0 bases, with 10 bases between. In germline, CDR1 is SGDLS, CDR2 YYNGEE. There are 14 residues in the CDR3. The CDR3 nucleotides are TGTGCCAGCAGCACTTATCTAGACCAAGAGACCCAGTACTTC. Translated: CASSTYLDQETQYF.

This sequence joins TRBV7-9 and TRBJ2-2, with TRBD2 identical over 14 bases. The V segment lost 0 bases and the J segment 6 bases; nucleotides outside the gene matches: 6. From germline, CDR1 is SEHNR and CDR2 FQNEAQ (reference sequence). The CDR3 contains 18 residues. CDR3 in amino acids: CASSLAGLAGGRAGELFF. The CDR3 DNA sequence: TGTGCCAGCAGCTTAGCCGGACTAGCGGGGGGCCGGGCCGGGGAGCTGTTTTTT.